The 21 T cell receptor beta chains presented below share a single source sample, sequenced in a study of cytomegalovirus exposure and HLA in healthy donors. This PCR relied on a set of 60 Vbeta primers and 13 Jbeta primers. Some clones are missing from TCRdb's copy, which holds only in-frame ones; the method was immunoSEQ multiplex PCR. The sample lists approximately 160,000 clones; 75% were seen once. The sequenced sample consisted of PBMCs. These receptors were taken from a man between 18 and 29 years old in good health and CMV-seronegative.

This clone was counted a few times. The chain has TRBV27 and TRBJ2-1, with 7 bases lining up with TRBD2. V gave up 3 bases and J gave up 0 bases; unmatched junction bases: 8. The CDR3 spans 17 residues. The germline V gene has CDR1 MNHEY and CDR2 SMNVEV (reference sequence). The CDR3 spells CASSFPGGSSSYNEQFF. CDR3 nucleotides: TGTGCCAGCAGTTTCCCCGGCGGGAGTAGCTCCTACAATGAGCAGTTCTTC.

V gene TRBV28 combines with J gene TRBJ1-2; maybe TRBD1 (5 bases). Trimming stripped 3 bases from V and 5 bases from J, with 16 bases between. CDR1 is MDHEN, CDR2 SYDVKM, per germline. The CDR3 contains 15 residues. The CDR3 is CASSFRETVPYGYTF. CDR3 nucleotides: TGTGCCAGCAGTTTTCGGGAGACAGTTCCTTATGGCTACACCTTC.

The chain recombines TRBV18 with TRBJ2-7, with 9 bases lining up with TRBD2. J lost 1 base, V lost 6 bases, and 10 bases had no gene match. Germline CDR1 and CDR2: KGHSH and LQKENI. CDR3 size: 16 residues. The CDR3 DNA is TGTGCCAGCTCCCCGCGGGAGGGGGCCCTTTCCTACGAGCAGTACTTC. Protein sequence: CASSPREGALSYEQYF.

The V and J genes are TRBV28 and TRBJ1-3, with D uncertain. Germline V gene lookup returns CDR1 MDHEN and CDR2 SYDVKM. V lost 6 bases, J lost 0 bases, and 15 bases lay in between. The CDR3 loop spans 16 amino acids. CDR3 in DNA: TGTGCCAGCAGCCCGGGTCAATCGATCTCTGGAAACACCATATATTTT. Translating it yields CASSPGQSISGNTIYF.

This clone has just one count. This chain connects TRBV27 to TRBJ2-2, with 8 bases fitting TRBD2. V was clipped by 4 bases and J by 6 bases; unmatched bases: 4. Germline-derived CDR1 and CDR2 are MNHEY and SMNVEV (reference sequence). CDR3 length: 14 amino acids. CDR3 DNA: TGTGCCAGCAGTTCGGGACTAGTATCCGGGGAGCTGTTTTTT. Protein: CASSSGLVSGELFF.

This sequence joins TRBV4-3 and TRBJ2-7; 7 bases agree with TRBD1. Germline CDR1 reads LGHNA; CDR2 reads YSLEER. V shed 3 bases, J shed 1 base, and the junction held 3 bases outside the gene matches. The CDR3 is 14 residues long. CDR3 residues: CASSHGTESYEQYF. The DNA of the CDR3 is TGCGCCAGCAGCCACGGGACAGAATCCTACGAGCAGTACTTC.

The CDR3 here is CAWSRLGSRSLEQYF. The CDR3, as DNA: TGTGCCTGGAGCCGTTTAGGGAGTCGGTCTCTCGAGCAGTACTTC. V and J are TRBV30 and TRBJ2-7, with D perhaps matching TRBD2 (5 bases). The CDR3 covers 15 residues. The V gene lost 3 bases and the J gene lost 6 bases, with 21 bases spanning the gap. CDR1 and CDR2 (germline): GTSNPN, SVGIG (reference sequence).

V gene TRBV7-2 combines with J gene TRBJ2-5; D not certain. Per germline, CDR1 SGHTA and CDR2 FQGNSA. The V gene lost 1 base and the J gene lost 4 bases, with 7 bases spanning the gap. This CDR3 is 13 amino acids long. CDR3 DNA: TGTGCCAGCAGCTTAGGAAGCGCAGAGACCCAGTACTTC. Its protein product is CASSLGSAETQYF. The variable domain in full, completed from reference TRBV7-2 and TRBJ2-5, reads GAGVSQSPSNKVTEKGKDVELRCDPISGHTALYWYRQSLGQGLEFLIYFQGNSAPDKSGLPSDRFSAERTGGSVSTLTIQRTQQEDSAVYLCASSLGSAETQYFGPGTRLLVL.

The chain uses TRBV28 and TRBJ2-7; TRBD2 matches at 9 bases. The junction had 10 bases not matched to a gene; V was cut back by 4 bases and J by 6 bases. Per germline, CDR1 MDHEN and CDR2 SYDVKM. The CDR3 is made up of 15 amino acids. The CDR3 coding sequence is TGTGCCAGCAGTTCCTTAGCGGGAGAGGGCCTCGAGCAGTACTTC. Encoded protein: CASSSLAGEGLEQYF.

This chain uses TRBV6-1 with TRBJ1-2; D call uncertain. The V gene's germline CDR1 is MNHNS and CDR2 SASEGT. CDR3 length equals 12 residues. V shed 8 bases and J shed 8 bases, with 15 bases lying between them. Here the CDR3 DNA reads TGTGCCAGCCTTAACCTCTTCGAGGGCTACACCTTC. This gives the protein CASLNLFEGYTF.

This chain links TRBV6-1 with TRBJ2-1; TRBD2 matches at 7 bases. V lost 5 bases, J lost 0 bases, and 4 bases stayed unmatched. Germline V gives CDR1 MNHNS, CDR2 SASEGT. The CDR3 is 15 amino acids. DNA for the CDR3: TGTGCCAGCAGTAGCGGGGTCAGCTCCTACAATGAGCAGTTCTTC. The encoded protein is CASSSGVSSYNEQFF.

This clone was counted a few times. The chain joins TRBV6-4 to TRBJ1-5; D might be TRBD1 (5 bases). There are 15 residues in the CDR3. V was shortened by 8 bases and J by 0 bases, with 14 bases between the two germline ends. The germline gives CDR1 MRHNA, CDR2 SNTAGT. The CDR3: CASGGGGDSNQPQHF. CDR3 bases: TGTGCCAGCGGGGGGGGAGGGGATAGCAATCAGCCCCAGCATTTT.

This clone was counted a few times. V usage is TRBV9 and J usage is TRBJ1-1, with a weak D call TRBD1 (6 bases). Germline-derived CDR1 and CDR2 are SGDLS and YYNGEE. V was shortened by 3 bases and J by 3 bases, with 9 bases between the two germline ends. CDR3 length: 13 residues. The chain's CDR3 is CASSGGGDTEAFF. The CDR3 nucleotides read TGTGCCAGCAGCGGGGGGGGCGACACTGAAGCTTTCTTT.

The chain is built from TRBV7-9 and TRBJ2-4, with TRBD2 matching over 7 bases. CDR3 size: 19 residues. V lost 2 bases, J lost 1 base, and 14 bases stayed unmatched. Looked up from germline, CDR1 is SEHNR and CDR2 is FQNEAQ (reference sequence). CDR3 region: CASSLQAGHPGSAKNIQYF. In DNA, the CDR3 is TGTGCCAGCAGCTTACAAGCGGGGCACCCCGGCTCGGCCAAAAACATTCAGTACTTC.

This chain connects TRBV9 to TRBJ2-7; 9 bases are a match to TRBD1. The CDR3 contains 14 residues. Germline V gene lookup returns CDR1 SGDLS and CDR2 YYNGEE. The V gene end was trimmed by 4 bases and the J gene end by 6 bases; junction bases not matched to a gene: 8. CDR3 coding DNA: TGTGCCAGCAGCTTCCGGGACAGGGACTTCGAGCAGTACTTC. Translated, it gives CASSFRDRDFEQYF.

The genes are TRBV11-2 and TRBJ1-4, with D hard to call. CDR3 size: 14 residues. Germline CDR1 reads SGHAT; CDR2 reads FQNNGV. Trimming stripped 0 bases from V and 7 bases from J, with 9 bases between. The CDR3 DNA reads TGTGCCAGCAGCTTAGAAACGAGGCGTGAAAAACTGTTTTTT. Translating gives CASSLETRREKLFF. Full variable domain (rest looked up from reference TRBV11-2 and TRBJ1-4): EAGVAQSPRYKIIEKRQSVAFWCNPISGHATLYWYQQILGQGPKLLIQFQNNGVVDDSQLPKDRFSAERLKGVDSTLKIQPAKLEDSAVYLCASSLETRREKLFFGSGTQLSVL.

The chain has TRBV7-2 and TRBJ2-1, with TRBD2 as a possible D gene (5 bases). V shed 2 bases and J shed 5 bases, with 10 bases lying between them. CDR3 length: 14 amino acids. Looked up from germline, CDR1 is SGHTA and CDR2 is FQGNSA. As DNA, the CDR3 is TGTGCCAGCAGCTTATCGAAAGCGGACAATGAGCAGTTCTTC. It codes for CASSLSKADNEQFF.

The CDR3 reads CASGPTYGQGAGYEQFF. CDR3 nucleotide sequence: TGTGCCAGTGGGCCGACTTACGGACAGGGGGCAGGGTATGAGCAGTTCTTC. The chain carries TRBV19 and TRBJ2-1; TRBD1 matches 11 bases. The junction had 17 bases not matched to a gene; V was cut back by 8 bases and J by 8 bases. This CDR3 comprises 17 residues. Germline CDR1 LNHDA, CDR2 SQIVND (reference sequence).

J is TRBJ2-2 and V is TRBV6-5, with a weak D call TRBD2 (6 bases). Trimming pared 0 bases from V and 2 bases from J, leaving 7 bases between. The CDR3 length is 15 residues. CDR1 is MNHEY and CDR2 is SVGAGI in the germline V gene. CDR3 amino acids: CASSYSGLNTGELFF. Written as DNA, the CDR3 is TGTGCCAGCAGTTACTCGGGACTTAACACCGGGGAGCTGTTTTTT.

The chain couples TRBV27 to TRBJ2-2, with 9 bases identical to TRBD2. Germline values: CDR1 MNHEY, CDR2 SMNVEV (reference sequence). J gave up 6 bases and V 2 bases, and 7 bases lay outside the gene matches. The CDR3 covers 16 residues. CDR3 amino acids: CASSLGSGRLAGELFF. CDR3 DNA: TGTGCCAGCAGTTTAGGGAGCGGGAGGCTCGCCGGGGAGCTGTTTTTT.

This clone was picked up one time. This chain links TRBV5-1 with TRBJ2-3, with TRBD2 matching over 7 bases. Trimming removed 2 bases from V and 0 bases from J; junction bases left unmatched: 9. CDR1 is SGHRS, CDR2 YFSETQ, per germline. CDR3 length: 17 amino acids. The CDR3 region is CASSFFGREESTDTQYF. The CDR3 coding sequence is TGCGCCAGCAGCTTTTTTGGTCGGGAGGAGAGCACAGATACGCAGTATTTT.